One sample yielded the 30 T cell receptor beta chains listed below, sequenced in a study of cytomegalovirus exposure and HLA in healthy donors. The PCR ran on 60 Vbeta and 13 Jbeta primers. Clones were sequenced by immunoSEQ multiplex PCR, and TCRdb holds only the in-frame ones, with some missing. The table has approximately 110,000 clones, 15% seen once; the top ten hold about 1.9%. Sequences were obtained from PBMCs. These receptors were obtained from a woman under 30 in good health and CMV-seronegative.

The CDR3 nucleotides are TGTGCCAGCAGCCCCGCGGCGGGAGCTACTGGGGGGCAGTACTTC. This gives the protein CASSPAAGATGGQYF. This rearrangement joins TRBV9 to TRBJ2-7, with 7 bases matching TRBD2. CDR3 length equals 15 residues. Trimming took 4 bases from V and 9 from J; bases not matched to a gene: 16. The V gene's germline CDR1 is SGDLS and CDR2 YYNGEE. The full variable domain, completed using reference TRBV9 and TRBJ2-7, is DSGVTQTPKHLITATGQRVTLRCSPRSGDLSVYWYQQSLDQGLQFLIQYYNGEERAKGNILERFSAQQFPDLHSELNLSSLELGDSALYFCASSPAAGATGGQYFGPGTRLTVT.

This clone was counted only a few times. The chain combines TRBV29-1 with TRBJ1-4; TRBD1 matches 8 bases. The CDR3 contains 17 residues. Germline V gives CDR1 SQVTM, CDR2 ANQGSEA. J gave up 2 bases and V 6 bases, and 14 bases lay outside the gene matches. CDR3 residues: CSVRQGSKLGTNEKLFF. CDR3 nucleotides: TGCAGCGTAAGACAGGGGTCAAAACTCGGGACTAATGAAAAACTGTTTTTT.

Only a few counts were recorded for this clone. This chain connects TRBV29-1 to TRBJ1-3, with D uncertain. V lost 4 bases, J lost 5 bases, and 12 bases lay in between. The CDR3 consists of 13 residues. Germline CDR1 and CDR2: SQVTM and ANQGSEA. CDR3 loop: CSVAGVLRNTIYF. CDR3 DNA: TGCAGCGTTGCGGGTGTTCTGAGAAACACCATATATTTT.

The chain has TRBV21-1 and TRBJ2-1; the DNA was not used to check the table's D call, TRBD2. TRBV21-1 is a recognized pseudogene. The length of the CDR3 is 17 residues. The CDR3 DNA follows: TGTGCCAGCAGCAAAGACGGGGGACTAGCGGGGGAGGATGAGCAGTTCTTC. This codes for CASSKDGGLAGEDEQFF.

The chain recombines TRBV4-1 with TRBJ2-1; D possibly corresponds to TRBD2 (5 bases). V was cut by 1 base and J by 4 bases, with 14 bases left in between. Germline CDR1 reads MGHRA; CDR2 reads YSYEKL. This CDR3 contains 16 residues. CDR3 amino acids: CASSQARAVPYNEQFF. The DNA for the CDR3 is TGCGCCAGCAGCCAAGCGAGGGCCGTACCATACAATGAGCAGTTCTTC.

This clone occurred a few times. CDR3 in amino acids: CATSRGGLALTEQFF. The CDR3 bases are TGTGCCACCAGCAGAGGGGGACTAGCGTTAACTGAGCAGTTCTTC. This chain connects TRBV15 to TRBJ2-1; 10 bases line up with TRBD2. This CDR3 spans 15 amino acids. CDR1 and CDR2 (germline): LNHNV, YYDKDF (reference sequence). V was clipped by 1 base and J by 9 bases; unmatched bases: 6.

CDR3 DNA: TGTGCCAGCAGCTTAGTGCTAGTCGGCCCCTACGAGCAGTACTTC. This translates into CASSLVLVGPYEQYF. The rearrangement links TRBV7-9 to TRBJ2-7; the D is unclear. Germline V gene data show CDR1 as SEHNR and CDR2 as FQNEAQ (reference sequence). The CDR3 covers 15 residues. V was pared by 1 base and J by 2 bases, with 12 bases between. Filled out from reference TRBV7-9 and TRBJ2-7, the complete variable domain reads DTGVSQNPRHKITKRGQNVTFRCDPISEHNRLYWYRQTLGQGPEFLTYFQNEAQLEKSRLLSDRFSAERPKGSFSTLEIQRTEQGDSAMYLCASSLVLVGPYEQYFGPGTRLTVT.

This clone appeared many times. Here the CDR3 reads CASSLGSGLRTDTQYF. CDR3 bases: TGTGCCAGCAGTTTAGGTAGCGGGCTCCGCACAGATACGCAGTATTTT. The genes are TRBV28 and TRBJ2-3, with 7 bases that match TRBD2. The CDR3 has 16 residues. Trimming removed 2 bases from V and 1 base from J; junction bases left unmatched: 6. Germline V lookup: CDR1 MDHEN, CDR2 SYDVKM.

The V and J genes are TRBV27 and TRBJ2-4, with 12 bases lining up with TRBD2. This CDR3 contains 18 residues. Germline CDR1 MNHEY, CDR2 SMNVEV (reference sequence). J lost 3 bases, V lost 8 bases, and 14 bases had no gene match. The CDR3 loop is CASSLLAGGPRSKNIQYF. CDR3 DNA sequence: TGTGCCAGCTCCCTCCTAGCGGGAGGGCCGAGGAGCAAAAACATTCAGTACTTC.

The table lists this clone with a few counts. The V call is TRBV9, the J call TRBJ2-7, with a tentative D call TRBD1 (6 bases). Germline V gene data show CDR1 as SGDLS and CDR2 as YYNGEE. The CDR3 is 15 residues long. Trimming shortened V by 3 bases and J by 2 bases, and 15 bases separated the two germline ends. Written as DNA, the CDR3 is TGTGCCAGCAGCGCTAGGGGGTGGGGAACCTACGAGCAGTACTTC. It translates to CASSARGWGTYEQYF.

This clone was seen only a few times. CDR3 nucleotide sequence: TGTGCCAGCAGCCCGGGGGGACAGGAGGGTCAGCCCCAGCATTTT. Its protein is CASSPGGQEGQPQHF. The chain has TRBV5-8 and TRBJ1-5; 8 positions match TRBD1. The germline CDR1 and CDR2 sequences are SGHTS and YDEGEE. V was clipped by 4 bases and J by 6 bases; unmatched bases: 9. The CDR3 runs to 15 residues.

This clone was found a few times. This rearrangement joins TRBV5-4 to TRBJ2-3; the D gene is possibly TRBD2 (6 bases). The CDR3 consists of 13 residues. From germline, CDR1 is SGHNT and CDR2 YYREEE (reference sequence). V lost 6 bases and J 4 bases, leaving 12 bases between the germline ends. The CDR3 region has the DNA TGTGCCAGCAATACGGGAGATCCAGATACGCAGTATTTT. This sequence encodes CASNTGDPDTQYF.

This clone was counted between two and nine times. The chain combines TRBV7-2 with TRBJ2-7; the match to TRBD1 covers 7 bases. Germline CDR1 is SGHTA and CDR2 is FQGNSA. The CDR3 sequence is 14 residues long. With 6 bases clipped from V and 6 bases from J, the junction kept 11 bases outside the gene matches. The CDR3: CASRVQGLNFEQYF. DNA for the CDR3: TGTGCCAGCAGGGTACAGGGGCTGAACTTCGAGCAGTACTTC.

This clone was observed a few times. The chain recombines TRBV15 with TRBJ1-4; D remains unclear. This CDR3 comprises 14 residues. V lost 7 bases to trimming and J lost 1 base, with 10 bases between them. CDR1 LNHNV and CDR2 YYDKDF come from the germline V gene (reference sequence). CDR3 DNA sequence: TGTGCCACCACTCGGCGGGGAACTAATGAAAAACTGTTTTTT. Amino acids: CATTRRGTNEKLFF.

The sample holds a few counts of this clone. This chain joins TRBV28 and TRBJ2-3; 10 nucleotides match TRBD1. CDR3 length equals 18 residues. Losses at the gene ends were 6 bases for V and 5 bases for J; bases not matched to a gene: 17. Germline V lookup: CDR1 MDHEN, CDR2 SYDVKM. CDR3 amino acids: CASRSPRDRGQWGDTQYF. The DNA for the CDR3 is TGTGCCAGCAGATCGCCCCGAGACAGGGGGCAGTGGGGAGATACGCAGTATTTT.

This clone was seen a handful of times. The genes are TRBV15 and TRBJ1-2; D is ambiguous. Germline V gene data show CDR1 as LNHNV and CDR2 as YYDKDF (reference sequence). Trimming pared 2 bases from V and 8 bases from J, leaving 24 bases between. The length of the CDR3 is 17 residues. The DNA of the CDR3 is TGTGCCACCAGCAGATCTCTTTTGGCAGAGGAAGGAGGCGGCTACACCTTC. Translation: CATSRSLLAEEGGGYTF.

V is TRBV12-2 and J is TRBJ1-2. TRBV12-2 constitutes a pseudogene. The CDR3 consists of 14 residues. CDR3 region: CASRLVPGDYGYTF. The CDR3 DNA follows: TGTGCAAGTCGCTTAGTTCCCGGTGACTATGGCTACACCTTC.

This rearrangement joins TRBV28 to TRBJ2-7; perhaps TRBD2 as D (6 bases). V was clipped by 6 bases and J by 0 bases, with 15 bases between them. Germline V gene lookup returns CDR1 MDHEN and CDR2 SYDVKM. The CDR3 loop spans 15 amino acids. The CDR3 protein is CASRQRAASSYEQYF. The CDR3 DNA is TGTGCCAGCAGGCAGCGGGCAGCGAGCTCCTACGAGCAGTACTTC.

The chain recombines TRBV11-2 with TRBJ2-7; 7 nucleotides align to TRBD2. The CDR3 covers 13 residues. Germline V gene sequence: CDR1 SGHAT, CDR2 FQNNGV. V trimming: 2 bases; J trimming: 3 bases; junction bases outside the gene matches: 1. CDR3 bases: TGTGCCAGCAGCTTACGGGGGGACTACGAGCAGTACTTC. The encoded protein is CASSLRGDYEQYF. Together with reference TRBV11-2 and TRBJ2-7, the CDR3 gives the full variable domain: EAGVAQSPRYKIIEKRQSVAFWCNPISGHATLYWYQQILGQGPKLLIQFQNNGVVDDSQLPKDRFSAERLKGVDSTLKIQPAKLEDSAVYLCASSLRGDYEQYFGPGTRLTVT.

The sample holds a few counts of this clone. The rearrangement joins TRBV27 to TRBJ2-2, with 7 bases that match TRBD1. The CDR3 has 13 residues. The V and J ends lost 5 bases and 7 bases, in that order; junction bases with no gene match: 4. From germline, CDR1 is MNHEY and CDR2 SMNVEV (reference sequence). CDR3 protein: CASSDRAGGELFF. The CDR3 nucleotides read TGTGCCAGCAGTGACAGGGCGGGCGGGGAGCTGTTTTTT.

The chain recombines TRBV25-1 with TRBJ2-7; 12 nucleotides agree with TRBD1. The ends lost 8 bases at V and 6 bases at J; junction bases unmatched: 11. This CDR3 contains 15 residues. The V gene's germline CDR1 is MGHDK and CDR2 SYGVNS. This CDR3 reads CASAVAWGQGAEQYF. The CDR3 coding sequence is TGTGCCAGCGCAGTTGCCTGGGGACAGGGGGCCGAGCAGTACTTC.

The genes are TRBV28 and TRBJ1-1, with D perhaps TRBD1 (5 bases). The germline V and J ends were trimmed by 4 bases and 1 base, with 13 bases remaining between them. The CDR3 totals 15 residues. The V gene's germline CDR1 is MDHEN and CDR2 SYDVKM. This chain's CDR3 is CASSSYRQENTEAFF. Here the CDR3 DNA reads TGTGCCAGCAGTTCATACAGGCAGGAGAACACTGAAGCTTTCTTT.

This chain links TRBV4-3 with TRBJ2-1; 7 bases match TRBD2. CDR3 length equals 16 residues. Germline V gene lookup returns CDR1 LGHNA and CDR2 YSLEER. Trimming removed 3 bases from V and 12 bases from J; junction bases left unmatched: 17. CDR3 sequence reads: CASSHQRLAGESVQFF. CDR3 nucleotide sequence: TGCGCCAGCAGCCACCAAAGACTAGCAGGAGAGTCTGTGCAGTTCTTC.

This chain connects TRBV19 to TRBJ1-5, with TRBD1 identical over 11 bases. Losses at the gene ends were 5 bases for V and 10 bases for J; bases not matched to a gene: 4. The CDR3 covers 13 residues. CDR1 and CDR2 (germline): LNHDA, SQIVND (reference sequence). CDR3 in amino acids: CASSGTGGSPQHF. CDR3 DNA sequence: TGTGCCAGTAGTGGGACAGGGGGTTCACCCCAGCATTTT.

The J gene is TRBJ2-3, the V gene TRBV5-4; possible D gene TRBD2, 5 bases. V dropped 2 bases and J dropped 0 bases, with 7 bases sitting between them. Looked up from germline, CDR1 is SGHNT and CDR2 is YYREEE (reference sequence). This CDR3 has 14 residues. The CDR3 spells CASSFRTSTDTQYF. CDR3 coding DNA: TGTGCCAGCAGCTTCCGGACTAGCACAGATACGCAGTATTTT.

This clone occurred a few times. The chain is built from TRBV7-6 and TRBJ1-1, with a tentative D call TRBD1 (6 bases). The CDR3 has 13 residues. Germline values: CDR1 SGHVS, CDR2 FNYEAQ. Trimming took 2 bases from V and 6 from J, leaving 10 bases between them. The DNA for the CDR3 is TGTGCCAGCAGCTTAAACAGGGAAGCTGAAGCTTTCTTT. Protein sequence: CASSLNREAEAFF. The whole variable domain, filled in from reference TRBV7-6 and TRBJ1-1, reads GAGVSQSPRYKVTKRGQDVALRCDPISGHVSLYWYRQALGQGPEFLTYFNYEAQQDKSGLPNDRFSAERPEGSISTLTIQRTEQRDSAMYRCASSLNREAEAFFGQGTRLTVV.

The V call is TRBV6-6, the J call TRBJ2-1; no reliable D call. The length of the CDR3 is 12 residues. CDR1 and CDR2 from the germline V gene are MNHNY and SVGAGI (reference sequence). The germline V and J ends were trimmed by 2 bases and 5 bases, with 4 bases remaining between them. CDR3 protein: CASSYSNNEQFF. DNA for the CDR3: TGTGCCAGCAGTTACAGCAACAATGAGCAGTTCTTC.

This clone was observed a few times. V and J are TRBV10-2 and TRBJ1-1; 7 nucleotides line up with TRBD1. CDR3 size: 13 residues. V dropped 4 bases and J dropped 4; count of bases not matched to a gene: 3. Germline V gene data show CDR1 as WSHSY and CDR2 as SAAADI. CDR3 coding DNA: TGCGCCAGCAGTGGCTACAGGGGCACTGAAGCTTTCTTT. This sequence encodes CASSGYRGTEAFF.

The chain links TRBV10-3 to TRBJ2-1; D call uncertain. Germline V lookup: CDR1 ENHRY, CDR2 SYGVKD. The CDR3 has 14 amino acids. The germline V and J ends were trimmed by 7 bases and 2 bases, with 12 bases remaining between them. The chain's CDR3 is CAITGVGTYNEQFF. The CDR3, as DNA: TGTGCCATCACCGGAGTAGGAACCTACAATGAGCAGTTCTTC.

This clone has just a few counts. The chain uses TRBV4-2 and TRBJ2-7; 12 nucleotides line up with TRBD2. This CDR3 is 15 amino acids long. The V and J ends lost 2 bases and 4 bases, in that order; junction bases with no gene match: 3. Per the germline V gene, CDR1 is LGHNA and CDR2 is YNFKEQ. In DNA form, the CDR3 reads TGTGCCAGCAGCCAACCTAGCGGGGGGGCTTACGAGCAGTACTTC. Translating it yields CASSQPSGGAYEQYF.